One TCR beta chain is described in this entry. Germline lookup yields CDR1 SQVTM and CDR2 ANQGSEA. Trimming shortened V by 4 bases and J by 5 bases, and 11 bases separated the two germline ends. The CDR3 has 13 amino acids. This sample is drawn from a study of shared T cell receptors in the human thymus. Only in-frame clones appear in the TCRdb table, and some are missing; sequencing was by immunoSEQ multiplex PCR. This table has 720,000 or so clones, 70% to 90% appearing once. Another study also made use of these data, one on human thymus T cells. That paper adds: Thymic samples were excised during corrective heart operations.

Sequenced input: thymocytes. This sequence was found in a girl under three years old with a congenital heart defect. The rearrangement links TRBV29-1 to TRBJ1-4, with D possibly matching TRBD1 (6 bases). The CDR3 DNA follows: TGCAGCGTTGGGGCAGGGGCAAATGAAAAACTGTTTTTT. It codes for CSVGAGANEKLFF. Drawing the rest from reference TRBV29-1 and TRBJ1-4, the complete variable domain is SAVISQKPSRDICQRGTSLTIQCQVDSQVTMMFWYRQQPGQSLTLIATANQGSEATYESGFVIDKFPISRPNLTFSTLTVSNMSPEDSSIYLCSVGAGANEKLFFGSGTQLSVL.